The 21 T cell receptor beta chains in this list originate from one sample, sequenced in a study of cytomegalovirus exposure and HLA in healthy donors. Repertoires were generated with immunoSEQ multiplex PCR, while TCRdb's copy carries only in-frame clones and drops some. The sample has under 80,000 clones, around 94% seen once. The sample taken for sequencing was PBMCs. Source of these receptors: a young woman in good health and CMV-seropositive.

The chain links TRBV4-3 to TRBJ2-3, with 11 bases matching TRBD2. V lost 1 base, J lost 2 bases, and 5 bases stayed unmatched. The CDR3 consists of 17 residues. Germline CDR1 reads LGHNA; CDR2 reads YSLEER. CDR3 residues: CASSQGGGLAVTDTQYF. The CDR3 region has the DNA TGCGCCAGCAGCCAAGGAGGGGGACTAGCGGTCACAGATACGCAGTATTTT.

The V call is TRBV5-1, the J call TRBJ2-7, with a weak D call TRBD1 (6 bases). Germline values: CDR1 SGHRS, CDR2 YFSETQ. V lost 4 bases and J lost 4, with 15 bases in between. The CDR3 spans 14 residues. The CDR3 sequence: CASSTRTAGYEQYF. The CDR3 coding sequence is TGCGCCAGCAGCACCCGGACAGCAGGGTACGAGCAGTACTTC.

J is TRBJ2-1 and V is TRBV28; 9 positions match TRBD2. With 3 bases clipped from V and 6 bases from J, the junction kept 15 bases outside the gene matches. CDR1 is MDHEN, CDR2 SYDVKM, per germline. The CDR3 length is 18 residues. The DNA of the CDR3 is TGTGCCAGCAGTTTCCCCTCCCGTGGCGGGAGGGCCACCAATGAGCAGTTCTTC. Amino acid sequence: CASSFPSRGGRATNEQFF.

This chain connects TRBV6-5 to TRBJ2-6; 8 bases match TRBD1. Germline loops: CDR1 MNHEY, CDR2 SVGAGI. Germline trimming cut 6 bases from V and 4 bases from J; bases unmatched to any gene: 5. The CDR3 is 15 amino acids. Written as DNA, the CDR3 is TGTGCCAGCAGCCGGACAGGGTACGGGGCCAACGTCCTGACTTTC. Its protein is CASSRTGYGANVLTF.

The rearrangement joins TRBV21-1 to TRBJ2-3; the table's D call of TRBD1 was not tested on the DNA. TRBV21-1 is marked as a pseudogene. The CDR3 contains 20 residues. CDR3 sequence: CASSKEEPKGTQQGSDTQYF. For the CDR3, the DNA is TGTGCCAGCAGCAAAGAGGAACCCAAAGGGACTCAACAGGGGTCAGATACGCAGTATTTT.

The chain combines TRBV21-1 with TRBJ2-5; the D segment call TRBD1 is taken from the table without a DNA check. TRBV21-1 is a recognized pseudogene. The CDR3 is 12 residues long. The CDR3 protein is CAGRTVTETQYF. The CDR3 DNA reads as TGTGCCGGCCGGACAGTGACGGAGACCCAGTACTTC.

The rearrangement uses TRBV5-6 and TRBJ1-5, with 7 bases aligning to TRBD1. Unmatched junction bases numbered 12, after V lost 3 bases and J lost 0 bases. From germline, CDR1 is SGHDT and CDR2 YYEEEE. The CDR3 contains 18 residues. The CDR3 protein is CASSSRTGAPYSNQPQHF. The DNA for the CDR3 is TGTGCCAGCAGCTCCCGGACAGGTGCCCCCTATAGCAATCAGCCCCAGCATTTT.

This clone was recorded once. The chain couples TRBV5-1 to TRBJ1-1; possibly TRBD1 for D (6 bases). The CDR3 covers 16 residues. Germline lookup yields CDR1 SGHRS and CDR2 YFSETQ. Trimming left V 0 bases short and J 0 bases short, with 12 bases between. DNA of the CDR3: TGCGCCAGCAGCTTGGGAACCTGGACAGTGAACACTGAAGCTTTCTTT. Translated: CASSLGTWTVNTEAFF. Full variable domain (rest looked up from reference TRBV5-1 and TRBJ1-1): KAGVTQTPRYLIKTRGQQVTLSCSPISGHRSVSWYQQTPGQGLQFLFEYFSETQRNKGNFPGRFSGRQFSNSRSEMNVSTLELGDSALYLCASSLGTWTVNTEAFFGQGTRLTVV.

CDR3 DNA: TGTGCCAGCAGCACGCGCCGGGGTGGGTACGAGCAGTACTTC. Protein: CASSTRRGGYEQYF. The rearrangement uses TRBV5-6 and TRBJ2-7; weak D call: TRBD2 (5 bases). This CDR3 comprises 14 residues. Trimming stripped 4 bases from V and 4 bases from J, with 15 bases between. Germline V lookup: CDR1 SGHDT, CDR2 YYEEEE.

The chain couples TRBV6-1 to TRBJ1-1, with D uncertain. V was shortened by 10 bases and J by 0 bases, with 12 bases between the two germline ends. This CDR3 spans 13 amino acids. Germline-derived CDR1 and CDR2 are MNHNS and SASEGT. The DNA of the CDR3 is TGTGCCAAAGCTGGGCTCATGAACACTGAAGCTTTCTTT. The encoded protein is CAKAGLMNTEAFF.

This chain links TRBV27 with TRBJ1-4, with 9 bases lining up with TRBD1. CDR3 length equals 12 residues. The V gene end was trimmed by 9 bases and the J gene end by 8 bases; junction bases not matched to a gene: 4. Looked up from germline, CDR1 is MNHEY and CDR2 is SMNVEV (reference sequence). The CDR3 spells CASGTGGEKLFF. Here the CDR3 DNA reads TGTGCCAGTGGTACAGGGGGCGAAAAACTGTTTTTT.

The rearrangement links TRBV4-3 to TRBJ1-2; maybe TRBD1 (6 bases). Trimming cost V 0 bases and J 2 bases, with 13 bases left between them. Germline V lookup: CDR1 LGHNA, CDR2 YSLEER. There are 16 residues in the CDR3. As DNA, the CDR3 is TGCGCCAGCAGCCAAGATCGGGGAGGGGGGAACTATGGCTACACCTTC. Encoded protein: CASSQDRGGGNYGYTF.

The chain has TRBV7-2 and TRBJ2-5; 7 bases are a match to TRBD1. The CDR3 has 14 amino acids. J was trimmed by 5 bases and V by 1 base; bases with no gene match: 4. Germline V gene lookup returns CDR1 SGHTA and CDR2 FQGNSA. DNA of the CDR3: TGTGCCAGCAGCTTAGAGACAGGGTGGGAGACCCAGTACTTC. It translates to CASSLETGWETQYF.

This clone was observed a handful of times. The rearrangement joins TRBV28 to TRBJ1-2; the D is unclear. There are 19 residues in the CDR3. V lost 7 bases, J lost 4 bases, and 31 bases lay in between. CDR1 and CDR2 (germline): MDHEN, SYDVKM. The CDR3 nucleotides read TGTGCCAGCAACCCCCTGTCGAGTGACGGGAAGACTTTTTTCTATGGCTACACCTTC. Protein sequence: CASNPLSSDGKTFFYGYTF.

The chain carries TRBV27 and TRBJ2-7; TRBD2 agrees at 11 bases. CDR3 length equals 15 residues. From germline, CDR1 is MNHEY and CDR2 SMNVEV (reference sequence). V was clipped by 4 bases and J by 6 bases; unmatched bases: 8. The CDR3 region has the DNA TGTGCCAGCAGTTCACCCCTAGCGGGAGGAAGCGAGCAGTACTTC. This codes for CASSSPLAGGSEQYF.

The chain recombines TRBV11-1 with TRBJ2-7, with 9 positions matching TRBD2. CDR3 length: 14 amino acids. After removal of 7 bases from V and 6 bases from J, the junction contained 10 bases not matched to a gene. From germline, CDR1 is SGHAT and CDR2 FQDESV (reference sequence). Here the CDR3 DNA reads TGTGCCAGCAACCCGCGGGAGGGTCTGAGCGAGCAGTACTTC. Translating gives CASNPREGLSEQYF.

The table lists this clone with a few counts. The rearrangement uses TRBV15 and TRBJ1-4; D is undetermined. Germline CDR1 LNHNV, CDR2 YYDKDF (reference sequence). V lost 0 bases and J 5 bases, leaving 10 bases between the germline ends. This CDR3 spans 15 amino acids. In DNA form, the CDR3 reads TGTGCCACCAGCAGAGATCGAGGAGGGAATGAAAAACTGTTTTTT. Its translation: CATSRDRGGNEKLFF.

The V and J genes are TRBV5-4 and TRBJ1-4; a possible D gene is TRBD1 (5 bases). CDR3 size: 17 residues. Trimming cost V 4 bases and J 0 bases, with 16 bases left between them. CDR1 and CDR2 (germline): SGHNT, YYREEE (reference sequence). CDR3 amino acids: CASSPHPRDATNEKLFF. Here the CDR3 DNA reads TGTGCCAGCAGCCCCCATCCCAGGGATGCAACTAATGAAAAACTGTTTTTT. Full variable domain (outside the CDR3, taken from reference TRBV5-4 and TRBJ1-4): ETGVTQSPTHLIKTRGQQVTLRCSSQSGHNTVSWYQQALGQGPQFIFQYYREEENGRGNFPPRFSGLQFPNYSSELNVNALELDDSALYLCASSPHPRDATNEKLFFGSGTQLSVL.

The count of this clone is one. V and J are TRBV6-1 and TRBJ2-2, with 9 positions matching TRBD1. From germline, CDR1 is MNHNS and CDR2 SASEGT. After removal of 3 bases from V and 0 bases from J, the junction contained 8 bases not matched to a gene. The CDR3 is 18 residues long. The CDR3 sequence is CASSEGTGINANTGELFF. The CDR3 DNA reads as TGTGCCAGCAGTGAGGGGACAGGGATAAACGCGAACACCGGGGAGCTGTTTTTT.

The chain couples TRBV7-6 to TRBJ2-2, with D unresolved. V lost 0 bases to trimming and J lost 0 bases, with 5 bases between them. From germline, CDR1 is SGHVS and CDR2 FNYEAQ. There are 15 residues in the CDR3. The CDR3 DNA follows: TGTGCCAGCAGCTTAGCGGCTCCGAACACCGGGGAGCTGTTTTTT. Protein sequence: CASSLAAPNTGELFF. The full variable domain, with the rest looked up from reference TRBV7-6 and TRBJ2-2, is GAGVSQSPRYKVTKRGQDVALRCDPISGHVSLYWYRQALGQGPEFLTYFNYEAQQDKSGLPNDRFSAERPEGSISTLTIQRTEQRDSAMYRCASSLAAPNTGELFFGEGSRLTVL.

The chain joins TRBV11-2 to TRBJ2-7, with 9 bases lining up with TRBD1. The germline V gene has CDR1 SGHAT and CDR2 FQNNGV. The length of the CDR3 is 15 residues. V lost 1 base, J lost 5 bases, and 6 bases stayed unmatched. The chain's CDR3 is CASSLAWTGVDEQYF. CDR3 bases: TGTGCCAGCAGCTTAGCGTGGACAGGGGTGGACGAGCAGTACTTC.